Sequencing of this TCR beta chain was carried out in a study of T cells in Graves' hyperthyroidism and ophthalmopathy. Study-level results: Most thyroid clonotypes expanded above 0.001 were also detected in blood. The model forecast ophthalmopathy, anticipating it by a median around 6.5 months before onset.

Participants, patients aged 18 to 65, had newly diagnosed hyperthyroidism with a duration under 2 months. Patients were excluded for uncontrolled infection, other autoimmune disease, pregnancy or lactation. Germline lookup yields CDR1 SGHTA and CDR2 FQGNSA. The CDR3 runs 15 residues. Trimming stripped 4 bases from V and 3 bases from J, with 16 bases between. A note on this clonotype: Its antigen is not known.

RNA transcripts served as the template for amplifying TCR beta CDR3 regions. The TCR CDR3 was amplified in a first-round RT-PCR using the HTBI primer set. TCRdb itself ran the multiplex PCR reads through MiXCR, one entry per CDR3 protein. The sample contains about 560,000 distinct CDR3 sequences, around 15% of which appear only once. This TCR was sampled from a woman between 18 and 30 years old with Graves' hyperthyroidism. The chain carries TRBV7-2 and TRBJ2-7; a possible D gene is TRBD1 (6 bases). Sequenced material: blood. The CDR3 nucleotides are TGTGCCAGCAGCTCAGACCAGGGGTCGGTCTACGAGCAGTACTTC. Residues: CASSSDQGSVYEQYF.